The following is a T cell receptor beta chain sequence with its context. The data were taken from a study of blood T cells in healthy people across ages. The CDR3 runs 14 residues. With 3 bases removed from V and 3 bases from J, the gap between germline ends came to 10 bases. Germline loops: CDR1 SNHLY, CDR2 FYNNEI. For the second PCR, which ran for roughly 7 to 11 cycles, a sample-barcoded 5' primer and a J-beta primer mix were used. TCRdb re-called the 5' RACE reads through MiXCR, storing one row per CDR3 protein. The data contain over a million distinct CDR3 sequences, roughly two fifths of them seen just once; the ten biggest clones take up roughly 3.7%.

The clonotype comes from a young woman in good health. This chain links TRBV2 with TRBJ2-3; D not resolved. Sequencing was performed on blood. In DNA form, the CDR3 reads TGTGCCAGCAGTGAGGATCTGGCTACAGATACGCAGTATTTT. It yields the protein CASSEDLATDTQYF. Full variable domain (outside the CDR3, taken from reference TRBV2 and TRBJ2-3): EPEVTQTPSHQVTQMGQEVILRCVPISNHLYFYWYRQILGQKVEFLVSFYNNEISEKSEIFDDQFSVERPDGSNFTLKIRSTKLEDSAMYFCASSEDLATDTQYFGPGTRLTVL.